This T cell receptor beta chain derives from a study of early T cells in non-severe SARS-CoV-2 infection. For the study at large: Sequencing targeted bulk RNA from unsorted whole blood, leaving chains unpaired.

Study outcomes and limitations: CD4 and private specificities were missed by VDJdb matching, which favored anti-spike CD8 responses.

Researchers attached unique molecular identifiers to individual cDNA molecules. In TCRdb, the 5' RACE reads were re-called with MiXCR into one record per CDR3 protein. The table includes around 45,000 distinct CDR3 sequences, roughly 7% detected once. Comment on this clonotype: What it binds is not known.

CDR3 length: 14 residues. Germline V gene data show CDR1 as SGHNT and CDR2 as YYREEE (reference sequence). Deletions cut 5 bases from V and 4 bases from J, with 15 bases between. This TCR came from an adult who was a healthcare worker with PCR-confirmed SARS-CoV-2 infection or an uninfected control (not recorded which). The V call is TRBV5-4, the J call TRBJ2-5; a possible D gene is TRBD2 (6 bases). The specimen sequenced was whole blood. The CDR3 nucleotides read TGTGCCAGCAGTCAAAAACTAGCCGGAGAGACCCAGTACTTC. Its translation: CASSQKLAGETQYF.